This TCR beta chain comes out of a study of blood T cell dynamics during melanoma immunotherapy. About the study: Patients with metastatic melanoma got pembrolizumab or nivolumab-ipilimumab as first-line care.

Libraries were prepared by immunoSEQ multiplex PCR; TCRdb keeps only in-frame clonotypes and omits some of them. This table has fewer than 12,000 clones, about 90% appearing once. The time point denotes: week 3, after first cycle of checkpoint inhibitor. Sampling occurred pretreatment (T0) and at week 3 (W3), after cycle one of checkpoint blockade. The input for sequencing was blood, taken from a patient treated with checkpoint blockade. This TCR came from a human donor with melanoma.

In DNA, the CDR3 is TGTGCCAGCAGCCAAGAGACGTCAGACAGTCGAAGGGATGGCTACACCTTC. Encoded protein: CASSQETSDSRRDGYTF. V and J are TRBV4-2 and TRBJ1-2; TRBD1 is a possible D gene (5 bases). The CDR3 spans 17 residues. V was cut by 0 bases and J by 6 bases, with 20 bases left in between. Germline CDR1 is LGHNA and CDR2 is YNFKEQ.